Below, 6 T cell receptor beta chains from the same sample are listed, as sequenced in a study of blood T cell repertoires in COVID-19. The data were produced by immunoSEQ multiplex PCR, yet TCRdb's version contains in-frame clones alone and is incomplete. The sample consists of 150,000 to 200,000 clones, more than 85% of them appearing once. The sample was peripheral blood. The receptors were sampled from a woman between 55 and 75 years old with COVID-19, enrolled during active disease.

The V gene is TRBV7-9, the J gene TRBJ1-2, with 9 bases matching TRBD1. CDR3 length equals 15 residues. CDR1 and CDR2 from the germline V gene are SEHNR and FQNEAQ (reference sequence). The J segment lost 3 bases and the V segment lost 4 bases, leaving 6 bases of the junction unmatched. The CDR3 bases are TGTGCCAGCAGCTACAGGGGGCTGAACCACTATGGCTACACCTTC. This translates into CASSYRGLNHYGYTF.

This chain links TRBV3-1 (or the pseudogene TRBV3-2) with TRBJ1-2; D may be TRBD1 (5 bases). The CDR3 is 14 residues long. Germline-derived CDR1 and CDR2 are LGHDT and YNNKEL (reference sequence). The V end lost 1 base, the J end lost 8 bases, and 14 bases lay between the germline ends. Here the CDR3 reads CASSQVSQGLGYTF. DNA for the CDR3: TGTGCCAGCAGCCAAGTTAGTCAGGGCTTGGGCTACACCTTC.

The chain uses TRBV7-9 and TRBJ1-4; TRBD1 aligns across 7 bases. Trimming cost V 3 bases and J 4 bases; bases outside gene matches: 2. Germline CDR1 and CDR2: SEHNR and FQNEAQ (reference sequence). The CDR3 runs 14 residues. The CDR3 DNA is TGTGCCAGCAGCTTCGGACAGGATAATGAAAAACTGTTTTTT. Protein: CASSFGQDNEKLFF.

The CDR3, as DNA: TGCGCCAGCAGCTTGGTTCCCGGTGAAAAACTGTTTTTT. Protein sequence: CASSLVPGEKLFF. V gene TRBV5-1 combines with J gene TRBJ1-4; D not resolved. V was cut by 0 bases and J by 7 bases, with 7 bases left in between. The CDR3 is made up of 13 amino acids. Germline lookup yields CDR1 SGHRS and CDR2 YFSETQ.

The chain is built from TRBV5-6 and TRBJ1-2, with D unclear. Germline loops: CDR1 SGHDT, CDR2 YYEEEE. The CDR3 sequence is 12 residues long. The V gene lost 2 bases and the J gene lost 6 bases, with 8 bases spanning the gap. The CDR3 DNA follows: TGTGCCAGCAGCTTTCAGCGGGATGGCTACACCTTC. This encodes CASSFQRDGYTF.

J is TRBJ1-4 and V is TRBV5-1; 8 nucleotides line up with TRBD1. The J segment lost 7 bases and the V segment lost 4 bases, leaving 12 bases of the junction unmatched. Germline lookup yields CDR1 SGHRS and CDR2 YFSETQ. This CDR3 has 16 residues. In DNA, the CDR3 is TGCGCCAGCAGCCCCCCTACCGGACAGGGAGCTGAAAAACTGTTTTTT. Protein product: CASSPPTGQGAEKLFF. Combining the CDR3 with reference TRBV5-1 and TRBJ1-4 gives the whole variable domain KAGVTQTPRYLIKTRGQQVTLSCSPISGHRSVSWYQQTPGQGLQFLFEYFSETQRNKGNFPGRFSGRQFSNSRSEMNVSTLELGDSALYLCASSPPTGQGAEKLFFGSGTQLSVL.